These 20 T cell receptor beta chains were all obtained from the same sample, sequenced in a study of blood T cell repertoires in COVID-19 (dated by TCRdb to 2020 to 2021). Library method: the immunoSEQ multiplex PCR assay. This immuneACCESS table, as held by TCRdb, lists in-frame sequences with V and J called but not all clones. Of the missing ones, under half trace to an unresolved V gene in checked studies; the others have no known cause. This sample lists about 57,000 clones; about nine tenths were detected once. 22% of the sample comes from the top ten. The specimen was peripheral blood. These TCRs come from a woman aged 80 or older with COVID-19, enrolled during active disease.

V usage is TRBV5-4 and J usage is TRBJ1-2, with TRBD1 as a possible D gene (6 bases). CDR3 size: 19 residues. V was cut by 0 bases and J by 1 base, with 22 bases left in between. The germline V gene has CDR1 SGHNT and CDR2 YYREEE (reference sequence). The CDR3 coding sequence is TGTGCCAGCAGCTTGGGTGTGGGACACTCCCGATCTCTTAACTATGGCTACACCTTC. Its protein is CASSLGVGHSRSLNYGYTF.

The V and J genes are TRBV28 and TRBJ2-1; D ambiguous. The CDR3 consists of 15 residues. Germline CDR1 is MDHEN and CDR2 is SYDVKM. V was pared by 6 bases and J by 0 bases, with 12 bases between. The CDR3 nucleotides read TGTGCCAGCAGCTATCTAACGAGCTCCTACAATGAGCAGTTCTTC. Its translation: CASSYLTSSYNEQFF.

This chain connects TRBV7-9 to TRBJ1-4, with D maybe TRBD1 (5 bases). V shed 5 bases and J shed 7 bases, with 14 bases lying between them. This CDR3 is built from 14 residues. Germline lookup yields CDR1 SEHNR and CDR2 FQNEAQ (reference sequence). In DNA form, the CDR3 reads TGTGCCAGCAGCGAAGCGGGGCGGGGTGAAAAACTGTTTTTT. Protein: CASSEAGRGEKLFF. The full variable domain, completed using reference TRBV7-9 and TRBJ1-4, is DTGVSQNPRHKITKRGQNVTFRCDPISEHNRLYWYRQTLGQGPEFLTYFQNEAQLEKSRLLSDRFSAERPKGSFSTLEIQRTEQGDSAMYLCASSEAGRGEKLFFGSGTQLSVL.

The V call is TRBV10-3, the J call TRBJ1-2; 10 bases are a match to TRBD1. The ends lost 4 bases at V and 8 bases at J; junction bases unmatched: 7. The germline gives CDR1 ENHRY, CDR2 SYGVKD. The CDR3 extends over 14 amino acids. This chain's CDR3 is CAISGGQGKNGYTF. CDR3 DNA sequence: TGTGCCATCAGTGGGGGACAGGGGAAGAACGGCTACACCTTC.

V is TRBV2 and J is TRBJ2-2; the D gene is possibly TRBD1 (6 bases). The ends were cut back, 7 bases at V and 1 base at J, with 19 bases in the middle. Germline loops: CDR1 SNHLY, CDR2 FYNNEI. This CDR3 has 17 amino acids. The CDR3: CASTPWGTLENTGELFF. The CDR3 coding sequence is TGTGCCAGCACCCCCTGGGGGACACTGGAGAACACCGGGGAGCTGTTTTTT.

This chain links TRBV4-2 with TRBJ2-7; 12 bases agree with TRBD1. CDR3 length: 15 residues. V was clipped by 3 bases and J by 6 bases; unmatched bases: 6. Germline V gene sequence: CDR1 LGHNA, CDR2 YNFKEQ. CDR3 loop: CASSQRDRGRFEQYF. In DNA, the CDR3 is TGTGCCAGCAGCCAGAGGGACAGGGGGCGCTTCGAGCAGTACTTC.

The chain has TRBV18 and TRBJ1-2; TRBD1 aligns across 7 bases. This CDR3 is 14 amino acids long. After removal of 3 bases from V and 7 bases from J, the junction contained 8 bases not matched to a gene. Germline values: CDR1 KGHSH, CDR2 LQKENI. CDR3 residues: CASSPQDRVGGYTF. In DNA form, the CDR3 reads TGTGCCAGCTCACCGCAAGACAGGGTGGGTGGCTACACCTTC.

This rearrangement joins TRBV28 to TRBJ1-2; the match to TRBD1 covers 9 bases. From germline, CDR1 is MDHEN and CDR2 SYDVKM. Unmatched junction bases numbered 7, after V lost 5 bases and J lost 0 bases. CDR3 length: 16 amino acids. The CDR3 nucleotides are TGTGCCAGCAGTCCCCGACAGGGGGTTGCTAACTATGGCTACACCTTC. Amino acids: CASSPRQGVANYGYTF.

The chain combines TRBV12-5 with TRBJ1-3; D ambiguous. V was clipped by 1 base and J by 4 bases, with 5 bases between them. CDR1 is LGHNT and CDR2 is FRNRAP in the germline V gene. The CDR3 loop spans 13 amino acids. CDR3 amino acids: CASGLGVGNTIYF. The CDR3 DNA follows: TGTGCTAGTGGTTTGGGAGTAGGAAACACCATATATTTT.

The chain uses TRBV24-1 and TRBJ2-3, with TRBD2 identical over 11 bases. The junction had 7 bases not matched to a gene; V was cut back by 7 bases and J by 5 bases. The CDR3 has 15 residues. Germline CDR1 and CDR2: KGHDR and SFDVKD. In DNA form, the CDR3 reads TGTGCCACCAGCCCCACCGGGACTAGCGGAGATACGCAGTATTTT. Its protein is CATSPTGTSGDTQYF.

The V and J genes are TRBV20-1 and TRBJ1-1, with D unresolved. Germline V gene data show CDR1 as DFQATT and CDR2 as SNEGSKA (reference sequence). V gave up 4 bases and J gave up 3 bases, with 6 bases separating them. This CDR3 comprises 11 residues. CDR3 in amino acids: CSATGDTEAFF. CDR3 coding DNA: TGCAGTGCTACCGGGGACACTGAAGCTTTCTTT.

The V gene is TRBV10-3, the J gene TRBJ1-2, with TRBD1 as a possible D gene (5 bases). CDR1 is ENHRY and CDR2 is SYGVKD in the germline V gene. Trimming took off 2 bases at V and 4 bases at J, with 8 bases between the two ends. CDR3 length equals 13 residues. CDR3 bases: TGTGCCATCAGTGAGACGACAGTCTATGGCTACACCTTC. It translates to CAISETTVYGYTF.

The chain is built from TRBV19 and TRBJ2-1; D may be TRBD1 (6 bases). CDR1 and CDR2 from the germline V gene are LNHDA and SQIVND (reference sequence). V gave up 3 bases and J gave up 6 bases, with 9 bases separating them. The CDR3 covers 13 residues. CDR3 loop: CASSIGRGNEQFF. The CDR3 coding sequence is TGTGCCAGTAGTATCGGCAGGGGCAATGAGCAGTTCTTC.

This clone appeared once. The chain has TRBV12-3 or TRBV12-4 and TRBJ1-1, with 7 bases that match TRBD1. With V trimmed by 6 bases and J by 4 bases, 5 bases remained unmatched. The CDR3 extends over 13 amino acids. Here the CDR3 reads CASSRDRPTEAFF. The CDR3 DNA is TGTGCCAGCAGCAGGGACAGACCCACTGAAGCTTTCTTT.

CDR3 sequence reads: CASSIDRGKGYTF. DNA of the CDR3: TGTGCCAGTAGTATAGATCGAGGGAAGGGCTACACCTTC. This chain joins TRBV19 and TRBJ1-2, with unresolved D. There are 13 residues in the CDR3. The germline gives CDR1 LNHDA, CDR2 SQIVND (reference sequence). Trimming took off 0 bases at V and 8 bases at J, with 10 bases between the two ends. The full variable domain, its missing parts supplied by reference TRBV19 and TRBJ1-2, is DGGITQSPKYLFRKEGQNVTLSCEQNLNHDAMYWYRQDPGQGLRLIYYSQIVNDFQKGDIAEGYSVSREKKESFPLTVTSAQKNPTAFYLCASSIDRGKGYTFGSGTRLTVV.

The chain couples TRBV7-9 to TRBJ2-7; possibly TRBD1 for D (5 bases). Germline lookup yields CDR1 SEHNR and CDR2 FQNEAQ (reference sequence). Trimming stripped 5 bases from V and 0 bases from J, with 14 bases between. The CDR3 spans 15 residues. The CDR3 is CASSPIPGISYEQYF. The CDR3 DNA reads as TGTGCCAGCAGCCCAATACCAGGGATCTCCTACGAGCAGTACTTC.

The chain has TRBV14 and TRBJ1-4, with 7 bases aligning to TRBD1. Looked up from germline, CDR1 is SGHDN and CDR2 is FVKESK. The J segment lost 4 bases and the V segment lost 1 base, leaving 3 bases of the junction unmatched. The CDR3 contains 15 residues. CDR3 region: CASSQAQGFNEKLFF. CDR3 bases: TGTGCCAGCAGCCAAGCACAGGGGTTTAATGAAAAACTGTTTTTT.

The chain carries TRBV7-9 and TRBJ1-2, with 7 bases fitting TRBD1. The germline V gene has CDR1 SEHNR and CDR2 FQNEAQ (reference sequence). The CDR3 has 15 residues. V dropped 1 base and J dropped 4; count of bases not matched to a gene: 6. CDR3 sequence reads: CASSLVGGGPYGYTF. The DNA for the CDR3 is TGTGCCAGCAGCTTAGTAGGAGGGGGCCCCTATGGCTACACCTTC.

The chain combines TRBV4-1 with TRBJ1-1; TRBD1 aligns across 7 bases. CDR1 MGHRA and CDR2 YSYEKL come from the germline V gene. There are 15 residues in the CDR3. Trimming cost V 0 bases and J 6 bases; bases outside gene matches: 7. The CDR3 spells CASSQEGTGVSEAFF. The CDR3 DNA is TGCGCCAGCAGCCAAGAGGGAACAGGGGTTTCTGAAGCTTTCTTT.

This clone was picked up a small number of times. The chain joins TRBV6-6 to TRBJ2-2, with D possibly matching TRBD2 (5 bases). This CDR3 has 14 amino acids. V was trimmed by 2 bases and J by 8 bases, leaving 12 bases between them. Germline-derived CDR1 and CDR2 are MNHNY and SVGAGI (reference sequence). The DNA of the CDR3 is TGTGCCAGCAGTTACCGGACGGAGGAAGGGGAGCTGTTTTTT. Protein sequence: CASSYRTEEGELFF.